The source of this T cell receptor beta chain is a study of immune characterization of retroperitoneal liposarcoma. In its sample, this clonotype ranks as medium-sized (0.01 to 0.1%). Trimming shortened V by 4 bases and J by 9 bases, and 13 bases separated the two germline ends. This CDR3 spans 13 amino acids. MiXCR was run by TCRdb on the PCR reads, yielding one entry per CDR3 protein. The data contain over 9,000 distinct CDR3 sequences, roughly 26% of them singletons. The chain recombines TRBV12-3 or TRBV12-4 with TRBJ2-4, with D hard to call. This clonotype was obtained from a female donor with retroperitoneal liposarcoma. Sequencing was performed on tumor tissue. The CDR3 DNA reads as TGTGCCAGCAGTTCTGGGTCCTTTAGCATTCAGTACTTC. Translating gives CASSSGSFSIQYF.